A single sample is the source of the 26 T cell receptor beta chains below, sequenced in a study of immune characterization of retroperitoneal liposarcoma. TCRdb analysed the PCR reads with MiXCR anew, one entry per CDR3 protein. The profile shows more than 8,000 distinct CDR3 sequences, about 27% of them singletons. Specimen: tumor tissue. All receptors derive from a male donor with retroperitoneal liposarcoma.

The chain recombines TRBV6-6 with TRBJ2-5; D ambiguous. This CDR3 has 17 amino acids. Germline assignment: CDR1 MNHNY and CDR2 SVGAGI (reference sequence). With 0 bases removed from V and 5 bases from J, the gap between germline ends came to 19 bases. CDR3 loop: CASSYSALRVLSETQYF. The CDR3 DNA reads as TGTGCCAGCAGTTACTCTGCCTTAAGGGTGCTGTCGGAGACCCAGTACTTC.

This clonotype has a count of ten or more. This chain links TRBV11-2 with TRBJ2-7; D call uncertain. Germline V gene sequence: CDR1 SGHAT, CDR2 FQNNGV. The germline V and J ends were trimmed by 5 bases and 3 bases, with 11 bases remaining between them. This CDR3 contains 13 residues. For the CDR3, the DNA is TGTGCCAGCAGCCGACACACCTACTACGAGCAGTACTTC. Its translation: CASSRHTYYEQYF.

In its sample, this clonotype is medium-sized. The genes are TRBV12-3 or TRBV12-4 and TRBJ2-3; a weak D match, TRBD2 (6 bases). This CDR3 spans 13 amino acids. The ends were cut back, 4 bases at V and 5 bases at J, with 10 bases in the middle. The CDR3 here is CASSSDGRDTQYF. The CDR3 DNA reads as TGTGCCAGCAGTTCCGACGGGAGAGATACGCAGTATTTT.

This clonotype was seen more than once but under ten times. V and J are TRBV27 and TRBJ2-1, with TRBD2 as a possible D gene (6 bases). Germline V gene sequence: CDR1 MNHEY, CDR2 SMNVEV (reference sequence). The CDR3 is made up of 14 amino acids. The V gene lost 2 bases and the J gene lost 9 bases, with 14 bases spanning the gap. The CDR3 loop reads CASSLDRLEREQFF. CDR3 bases: TGTGCCAGCAGTTTAGACAGACTAGAACGTGAGCAGTTCTTC.

This clonotype was seen more than once but under ten times. This sequence joins TRBV11-2 and TRBJ2-7; no clear D gene. The CDR3 contains 13 residues. Per the germline V gene, CDR1 is SGHAT and CDR2 is FQNNGV. Deletions cut 4 bases from V and 5 bases from J, with 12 bases between. Here the CDR3 reads CASSSDGADEQYF. Here the CDR3 DNA reads TGTGCCAGCAGCTCGGACGGCGCAGACGAGCAGTACTTC. The full variable domain, completed using reference TRBV11-2 and TRBJ2-7, is EAGVAQSPRYKIIEKRQSVAFWCNPISGHATLYWYQQILGQGPKLLIQFQNNGVVDDSQLPKDRFSAERLKGVDSTLKIQPAKLEDSAVYLCASSSDGADEQYFGPGTRLTVT.

This sequence joins TRBV27 and TRBJ2-1; 15 nucleotides line up with TRBD2. The germline V gene has CDR1 MNHEY and CDR2 SMNVEV (reference sequence). V was clipped by 5 bases and J by 0 bases; unmatched bases: 5. The CDR3 runs 18 residues. As DNA, the CDR3 is TGTGCCAGCAGTCTTGGGACTAGCGGGAGGACCTCCTACAATGAGCAGTTCTTC. Its protein is CASSLGTSGRTSYNEQFF.

The CDR3 sequence: CASSPGGADAYEQFF. The CDR3 coding sequence is TGTGCCAGCAGCCCCGGGGGGGCGGATGCCTACGAGCAGTTCTTC. The V call is TRBV11-3, the J call TRBJ2-1; TRBD2 aligns across 8 bases. This CDR3 comprises 15 residues. V lost 5 bases, J lost 10 bases, and 13 bases stayed unmatched. Germline V gene sequence: CDR1 SGHNT, CDR2 YENEEA.

This clonotype came up once. A much larger clonotype is one base distant, so this may be a read error. The chain links TRBV7-7 to TRBJ2-7, with TRBD1 matching 8 bases. CDR3 length: 13 residues. Per germline, CDR1 SSHAT and CDR2 FNYEAQ (reference sequence). The CDR3 spells CASSLGQGYEHYF. CDR3 nucleotide sequence: TGTGCTAGCAGCTTAGGACAGGGCTACGAGCATTACTTC.

The V call is TRBV27, the J call TRBJ2-2; D possibly corresponds to TRBD2 (6 bases). The CDR3 is made up of 16 amino acids. The V and J ends lost 7 bases and 4 bases respectively, with 19 bases between them. CDR1 and CDR2 from the germline V gene are MNHEY and SMNVEV (reference sequence). The CDR3 region has the DNA TGTGCCAGCATTACACCGGGGCGGGGAGTCACCGGGGAGCTGTTTTTT. This translates into CASITPGRGVTGELFF.

The chain links TRBV7-2 to TRBJ2-1; tentative D call: TRBD1 (6 bases). The CDR3 totals 13 residues. The V and J ends lost 2 bases and 10 bases respectively, with 12 bases between them. The germline CDR1 and CDR2 sequences are SGHTA and FQGNSA. CDR3 sequence: CASSLLGQLEQFF. The DNA for the CDR3 is TGTGCCAGCAGCTTACTAGGACAGCTCGAGCAGTTCTTC.

This clonotype was seen many times. The rearrangement joins TRBV6-1 to TRBJ2-1, with D tentatively TRBD2 (5 bases). Matching the DNA end better, TRBJ2-5 makes the J call doubtful. This CDR3 region has 11 residues. The germline CDR1 and CDR2 sequences are MNHNS and SASEGT. CDR3 region: CASSIRGTQYF. CDR3 nucleotides: TGTGCCAGCAGTATACGGGGGACCCAGTACTTC.

This clonotype is medium-sized in the sample. The chain combines TRBV12-3 or TRBV12-4 with TRBJ2-1; D could derive from TRBD1 or TRBD2 (5 bases each). V was cut by 0 bases and J by 13 bases, with 22 bases left in between. The CDR3 runs to 16 residues. The CDR3 region has the DNA TGTGCCAGCAGTTTAGCCCCCGGGGCCGGTGGAGAGACCCAGTTCTTC. Its protein is CASSLAPGAGGETQFF.

This clonotype appeared many times. This chain links TRBV6-1 with TRBJ1-1; maybe TRBD1 (6 bases). The ends were cut back, 7 bases at V and 10 bases at J, with 13 bases in the middle. The CDR3 is made up of 11 amino acids. Germline lookup yields CDR1 MNHNS and CDR2 SASEGT. In DNA form, the CDR3 reads TGTGCCAGCACCGAGGGGGGGAGAGCTTTCTTT. As protein: CASTEGGRAFF.

This clonotype was observed at least ten times. The chain recombines TRBV6-1 with TRBJ2-4; D is undetermined. The J call is uncertain, as TRBJ2-7 better fits the DNA end. This CDR3 is built from 11 residues. Germline V gives CDR1 MNHNS, CDR2 SASEGT. The CDR3 DNA follows: TGTGCCAGCAGGTTTTCCTACGAGCAGTACTTC. Amino acid sequence: CASRFSYEQYF.

This chain connects TRBV27 to TRBJ2-3, with D perhaps TRBD2 (6 bases). V gave up 3 bases and J gave up 1 base, with 11 bases separating them. The CDR3 loop spans 15 amino acids. The germline gives CDR1 MNHEY, CDR2 SMNVEV (reference sequence). This chain's CDR3 is CASSFGTLGTDTQYF. The CDR3 nucleotides read TGTGCCAGCAGTTTTGGGACTCTAGGCACAGATACGCAGTATTTT.

The table lists this clonotype with a few counts. The gene calls are TRBV11-1 and TRBJ2-1, with 13 positions matching TRBD2. V shed 5 bases, J shed 6 bases, and the junction held 4 bases outside the gene matches. CDR1 and CDR2 from the germline V gene are SGHAT and FQDESV (reference sequence). The CDR3 is made up of 15 amino acids. This CDR3 reads CASSTGTSGINEQFF. CDR3 nucleotide sequence: TGTGCCAGCAGCACCGGGACTAGCGGGATCAATGAGCAGTTCTTC. Full variable domain (rest looked up from reference TRBV11-1 and TRBJ2-1): EAEVAQSPRYKITEKSQAVAFWCDPISGHATLYWYRQILGQGPELLVQFQDESVVDDSQLPKDRFSAERLKGVDSTLKIQPAELGDSAMYLCASSTGTSGINEQFFGPGTRLTVL.

This clonotype was counted many times. The rearrangement joins TRBV6-6 to TRBJ2-1, with no clear D. The CDR3 contains 13 residues. Trimming shortened V by 2 bases and J by 3 bases, and 5 bases separated the two germline ends. Germline assignment: CDR1 MNHNY and CDR2 SVGAGI (reference sequence). The CDR3 DNA reads as TGTGCCAGCAGTTACGGCCGCTACAATGAGCAGTTCTTC. Protein sequence: CASSYGRYNEQFF.

This clonotype was recorded at least ten times. The chain employs TRBV6-1 and TRBJ2-1; 14 bases agree with TRBD2. The J call may be incorrect, as the DNA end agrees better with TRBJ2-7. The CDR3 has 15 amino acids. Germline CDR1 MNHNS, CDR2 SASEGT. CDR3 amino acids: CASSRLAGGPDEQYF. CDR3 coding DNA: TGTGCCAGCAGCCGACTAGCGGGGGGGCCTGATGAGCAGTACTTC.

This chain connects TRBV6-1 to TRBJ2-1; 10 bases line up with TRBD2. This CDR3 spans 16 amino acids. Trimming cost V 3 bases and J 2 bases; bases outside gene matches: 4. Germline-derived CDR1 and CDR2 are MNHNS and SASEGT. CDR3 in amino acids: CASSEVAGGTYNEQFF. CDR3 DNA: TGTGCCAGCAGTGAGGTAGCGGGAGGAACCTACAATGAGCAGTTCTTC.

The J gene is TRBJ2-5, the V gene TRBV27; 10 nucleotides match TRBD2. The DNA end is a closer match to TRBJ2-1, so the J assignment may be wrong. Germline V gene lookup returns CDR1 MNHEY and CDR2 SMNVEV (reference sequence). The CDR3 extends over 14 amino acids. CDR3 in DNA: TGTGCCAGCTCTAGCGGGAGCCTTTGGAATGAGCAGTTCTTC. It translates to CASSSGSLWNEQFF.

This clonotype was counted a few times. The chain links TRBV7-2 to TRBJ2-4; D is tentatively TRBD1 or TRBD2 (6 bases each). Gene TRBJ2-7 matches the end of the DNA better, so the J call may be wrong. Germline CDR1 SGHTA, CDR2 FQGNSA. The CDR3 covers 14 residues. This CDR3 reads CASSLGQLGGEQYF. The DNA for the CDR3 is TGTGCCAGCAGCCTAGGACAGCTGGGGGGCGAGCAGTACTTC.

The chain joins TRBV6-1 to TRBJ2-4; D unresolved. Germline-derived CDR1 and CDR2 are MNHNS and SASEGT. There are 15 residues in the CDR3. Trimming left V 4 bases short and J 0 bases short, with 10 bases between. The CDR3 loop is CASSARMGAKNIQYF. Here the CDR3 DNA reads TGTGCCAGCAGTGCCCGGATGGGAGCCAAAAACATTCAGTACTTC.

This clonotype has at least ten counts. V usage is TRBV6-1 and J usage is TRBJ2-1, with TRBD1 as a possible D gene (6 bases). V lost 3 bases, J lost 10 bases, and 16 bases lay in between. The germline gives CDR1 MNHNS, CDR2 SASEGT. This CDR3 spans 14 amino acids. CDR3 bases: TGTGCCAGCAGTGAGACAGGCCACTCCTACGAGCAGTTCTTC. Residues: CASSETGHSYEQFF.

In this sample, this clonotype turned up many times. The V call is TRBV12-3 or TRBV12-4, the J call TRBJ2-3; 9 bases fit TRBD2. This CDR3 has 15 amino acids. V was clipped by 3 bases and J by 7 bases; unmatched bases: 8. The CDR3 sequence: CASSLASGNKNTQYF. DNA for the CDR3: TGTGCCAGCAGTTTGGCTAGCGGGAACAAAAATACGCAGTATTTT.

The chain uses TRBV6-1 and TRBJ2-5; 7 bases fit TRBD2. V gave up 1 base and J gave up 11 bases; unmatched junction bases: 13. CDR3 size: 15 residues. Germline lookup yields CDR1 MNHNS and CDR2 SASEGT. CDR3: CASSEGGGRYNEQYF. The CDR3 DNA is TGTGCCAGCAGTGAAGGCGGGGGACGATACAATGAGCAGTACTTC.

The gene calls are TRBV5-6 and TRBJ2-2; D gene unclear. Germline-derived CDR1 and CDR2 are SGHDT and YYEEEE. The CDR3 loop spans 14 amino acids. V was pared by 0 bases and J by 7 bases, with 10 bases between. DNA of the CDR3: TGTGCCAGCAGCTTGGAGGACCCCAACGGGGAGCTGTTTTTT. Protein sequence: CASSLEDPNGELFF.